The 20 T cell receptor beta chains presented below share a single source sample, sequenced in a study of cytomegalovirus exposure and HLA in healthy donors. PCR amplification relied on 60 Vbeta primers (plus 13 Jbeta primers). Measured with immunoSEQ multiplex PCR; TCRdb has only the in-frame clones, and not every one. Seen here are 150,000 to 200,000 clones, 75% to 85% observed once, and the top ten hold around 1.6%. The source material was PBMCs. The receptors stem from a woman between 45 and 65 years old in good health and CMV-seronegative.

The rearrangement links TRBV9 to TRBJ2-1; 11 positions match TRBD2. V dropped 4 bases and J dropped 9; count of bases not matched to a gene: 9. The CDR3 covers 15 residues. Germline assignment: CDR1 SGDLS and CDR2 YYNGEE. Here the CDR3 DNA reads TGTGCCAGCAGCCCACGACTAGCGGGATTAGGTGAGCAGTTCTTC. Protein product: CASSPRLAGLGEQFF.

CDR3 protein: CASSPDRGSYEQYF. Written as DNA, the CDR3 is TGTGCCAGCAGCCCGGACAGGGGGTCATACGAGCAGTACTTC. V usage is TRBV5-4 and J usage is TRBJ2-7; TRBD1 agrees at 10 bases. This CDR3 is built from 14 residues. V was clipped by 4 bases and J by 4 bases; unmatched bases: 5. From germline, CDR1 is SGHNT and CDR2 YYREEE (reference sequence).

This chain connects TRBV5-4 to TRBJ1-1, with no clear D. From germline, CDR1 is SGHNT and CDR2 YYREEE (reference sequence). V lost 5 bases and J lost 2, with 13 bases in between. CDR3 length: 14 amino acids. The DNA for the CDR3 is TGTGCCAGCAGGCTGGGAGGGATCAACACTGAAGCTTTCTTT. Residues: CASRLGGINTEAFF.

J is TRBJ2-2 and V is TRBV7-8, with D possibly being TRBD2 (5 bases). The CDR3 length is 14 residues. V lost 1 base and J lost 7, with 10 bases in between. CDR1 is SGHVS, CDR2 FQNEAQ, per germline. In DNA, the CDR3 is TGTGCCAGCAGCTTAGTTAAGGCGGGCGGGGAGCTGTTTTTT. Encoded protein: CASSLVKAGGELFF.

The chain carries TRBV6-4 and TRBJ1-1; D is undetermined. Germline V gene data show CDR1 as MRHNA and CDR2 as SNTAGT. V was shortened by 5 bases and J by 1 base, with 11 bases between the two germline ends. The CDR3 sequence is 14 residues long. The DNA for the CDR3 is TGTGCCAGCAGTCTATCATCAGGGAACACTGAAGCTTTCTTT. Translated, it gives CASSLSSGNTEAFF.

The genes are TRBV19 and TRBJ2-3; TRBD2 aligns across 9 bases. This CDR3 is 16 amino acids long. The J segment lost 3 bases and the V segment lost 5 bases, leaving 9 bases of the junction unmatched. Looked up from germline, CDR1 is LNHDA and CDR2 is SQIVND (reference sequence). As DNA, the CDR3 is TGTGCCAGTAGTGCGAGACTAGCGGTTGAAACAGATACGCAGTATTTT. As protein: CASSARLAVETDTQYF.

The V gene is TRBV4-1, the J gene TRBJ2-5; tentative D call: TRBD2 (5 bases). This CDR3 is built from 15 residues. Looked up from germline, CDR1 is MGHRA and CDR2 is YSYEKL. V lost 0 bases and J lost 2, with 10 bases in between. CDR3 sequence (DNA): TGCGCCAGCAGCCAAGATATCGGACTGCAAGAGACCCAGTACTTC. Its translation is CASSQDIGLQETQYF.

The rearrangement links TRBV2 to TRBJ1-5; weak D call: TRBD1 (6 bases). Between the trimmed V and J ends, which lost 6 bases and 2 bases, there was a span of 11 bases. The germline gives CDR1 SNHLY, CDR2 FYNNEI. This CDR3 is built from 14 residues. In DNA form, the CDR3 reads TGTGCCAGCAGACCTCGACAGGGCAATCAGCCCCAGCATTTT. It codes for CASRPRQGNQPQHF.

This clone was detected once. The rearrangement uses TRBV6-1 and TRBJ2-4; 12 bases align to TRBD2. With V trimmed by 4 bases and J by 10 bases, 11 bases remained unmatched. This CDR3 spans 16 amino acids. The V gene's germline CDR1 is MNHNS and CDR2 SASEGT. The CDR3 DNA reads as TGTGCCAGCAGTGGTCTAGCGGGGGGGGACGCGGCTATTCAGTACTTC. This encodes CASSGLAGGDAAIQYF.

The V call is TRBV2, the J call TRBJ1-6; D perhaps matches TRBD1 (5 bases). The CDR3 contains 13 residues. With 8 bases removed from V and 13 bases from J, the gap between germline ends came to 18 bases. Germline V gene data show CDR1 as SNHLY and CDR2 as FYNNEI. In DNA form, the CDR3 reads TGTGCCAGCCGTACAGGTTTAGGATCCCCCCTCCACTTT. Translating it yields CASRTGLGSPLHF.

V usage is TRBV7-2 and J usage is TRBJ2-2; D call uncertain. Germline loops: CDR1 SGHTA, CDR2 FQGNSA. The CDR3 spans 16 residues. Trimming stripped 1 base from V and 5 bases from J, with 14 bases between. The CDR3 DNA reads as TGTGCCAGCAGCTTAGAGTGGCTAGGAGTGACCGGGGAGCTGTTTTTT. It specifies CASSLEWLGVTGELFF. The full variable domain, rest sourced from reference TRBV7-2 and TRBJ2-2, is GAGVSQSPSNKVTEKGKDVELRCDPISGHTALYWYRQSLGQGLEFLIYFQGNSAPDKSGLPSDRFSAERTGGSVSTLTIQRTQQEDSAVYLCASSLEWLGVTGELFFGEGSRLTVL.

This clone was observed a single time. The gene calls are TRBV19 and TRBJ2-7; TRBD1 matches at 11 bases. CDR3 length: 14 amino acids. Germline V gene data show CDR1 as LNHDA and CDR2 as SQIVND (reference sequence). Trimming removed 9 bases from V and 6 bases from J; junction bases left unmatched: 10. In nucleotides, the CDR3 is TGTGCCAGCCAGACCGGGACAGGGGGAGGCGAGCAGTACTTC. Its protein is CASQTGTGGGEQYF.

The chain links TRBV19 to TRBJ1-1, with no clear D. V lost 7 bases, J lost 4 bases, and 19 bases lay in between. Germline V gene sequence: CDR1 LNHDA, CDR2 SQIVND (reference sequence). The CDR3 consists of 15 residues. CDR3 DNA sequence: TGTGCCAGTACCACGTACGGGGAGGTAGCCACTGAAGCTTTCTTT. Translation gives CASTTYGEVATEAFF. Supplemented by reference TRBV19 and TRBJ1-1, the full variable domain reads DGGITQSPKYLFRKEGQNVTLSCEQNLNHDAMYWYRQDPGQGLRLIYYSQIVNDFQKGDIAEGYSVSREKKESFPLTVTSAQKNPTAFYLCASTTYGEVATEAFFGQGTRLTVV.

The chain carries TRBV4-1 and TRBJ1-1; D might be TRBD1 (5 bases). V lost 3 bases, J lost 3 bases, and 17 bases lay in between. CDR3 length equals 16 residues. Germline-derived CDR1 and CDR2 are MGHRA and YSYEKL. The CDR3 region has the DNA TGCGCCAGCAGCCACCTCGGTTTGGGGGGGGACACTGAAGCTTTCTTT. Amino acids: CASSHLGLGGDTEAFF.

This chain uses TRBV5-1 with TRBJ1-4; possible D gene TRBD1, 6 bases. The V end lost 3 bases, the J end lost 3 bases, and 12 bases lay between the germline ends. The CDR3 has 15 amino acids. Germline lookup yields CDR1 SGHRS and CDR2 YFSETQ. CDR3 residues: CASSYTGRPNEKLFF. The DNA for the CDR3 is TGCGCCAGCAGCTATACAGGGCGGCCTAATGAAAAACTGTTTTTT.

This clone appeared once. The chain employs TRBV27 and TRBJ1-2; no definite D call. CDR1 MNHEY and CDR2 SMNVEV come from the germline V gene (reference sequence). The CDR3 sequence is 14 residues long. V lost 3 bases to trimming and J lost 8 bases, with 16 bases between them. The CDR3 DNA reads TGTGCCAGCAGTTTCTCTCGGACGGCGGGGGGCTACACCTTC. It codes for CASSFSRTAGGYTF.

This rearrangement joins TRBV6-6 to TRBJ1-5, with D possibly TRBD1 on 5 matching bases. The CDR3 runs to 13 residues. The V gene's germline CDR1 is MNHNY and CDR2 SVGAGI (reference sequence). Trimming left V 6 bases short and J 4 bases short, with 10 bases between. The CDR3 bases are TGTGCCAGCAGCCAGACAGAGAATCAGCCCCAGCATTTT. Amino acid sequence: CASSQTENQPQHF.

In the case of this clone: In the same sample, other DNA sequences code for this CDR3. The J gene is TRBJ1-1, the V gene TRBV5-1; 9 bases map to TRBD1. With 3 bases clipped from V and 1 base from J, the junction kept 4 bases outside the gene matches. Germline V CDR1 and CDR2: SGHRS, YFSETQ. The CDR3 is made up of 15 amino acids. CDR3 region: CASSSGQGSNTEAFF. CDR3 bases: TGCGCCAGCAGCTCCGGACAGGGGTCGAACACTGAAGCTTTCTTT.

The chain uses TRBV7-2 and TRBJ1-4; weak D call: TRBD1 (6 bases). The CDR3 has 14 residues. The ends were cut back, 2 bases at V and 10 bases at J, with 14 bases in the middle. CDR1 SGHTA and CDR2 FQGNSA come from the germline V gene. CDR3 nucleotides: TGTGCCAGCAGCTTACAGGGGAAGTGGGGAAAACTGTTTTTT. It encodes CASSLQGKWGKLFF.

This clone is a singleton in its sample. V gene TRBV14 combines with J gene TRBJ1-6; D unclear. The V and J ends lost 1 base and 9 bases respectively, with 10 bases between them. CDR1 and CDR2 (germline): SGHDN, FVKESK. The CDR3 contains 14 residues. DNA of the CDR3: TGTGCCAGCAGCCAAGCAAGAGGAGGTTCACCCCTCCACTTT. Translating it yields CASSQARGGSPLHF. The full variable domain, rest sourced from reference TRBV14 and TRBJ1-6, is EAGVTQFPSHSVIEKGQTVTLRCDPISGHDNLYWYRRVMGKEIKFLLHFVKESKQDESGMPNNRFLAERTGGTYSTLKVQPAELEDSGVYFCASSQARGGSPLHFGNGTRLTVT.